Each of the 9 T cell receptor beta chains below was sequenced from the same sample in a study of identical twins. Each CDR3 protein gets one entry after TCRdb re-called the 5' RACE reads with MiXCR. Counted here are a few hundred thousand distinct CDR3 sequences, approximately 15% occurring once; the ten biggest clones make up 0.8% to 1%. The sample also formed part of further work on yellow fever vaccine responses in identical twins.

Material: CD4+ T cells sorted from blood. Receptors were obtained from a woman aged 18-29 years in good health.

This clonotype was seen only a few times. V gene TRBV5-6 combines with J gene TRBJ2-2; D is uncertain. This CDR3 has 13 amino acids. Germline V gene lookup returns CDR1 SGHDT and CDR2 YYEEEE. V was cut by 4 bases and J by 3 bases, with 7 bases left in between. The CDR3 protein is CASSPRHTGELFF. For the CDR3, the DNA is TGTGCCAGCAGCCCCCGGCACACCGGGGAGCTGTTTTTT.

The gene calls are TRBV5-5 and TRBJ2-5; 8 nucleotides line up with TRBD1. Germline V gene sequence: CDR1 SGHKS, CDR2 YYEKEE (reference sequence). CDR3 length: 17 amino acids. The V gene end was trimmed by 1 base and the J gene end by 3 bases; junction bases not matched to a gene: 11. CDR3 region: CASSLRLVGQAEETQYF. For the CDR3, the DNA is TGTGCCAGCAGCTTGAGACTCGTGGGACAGGCTGAAGAGACCCAGTACTTC.

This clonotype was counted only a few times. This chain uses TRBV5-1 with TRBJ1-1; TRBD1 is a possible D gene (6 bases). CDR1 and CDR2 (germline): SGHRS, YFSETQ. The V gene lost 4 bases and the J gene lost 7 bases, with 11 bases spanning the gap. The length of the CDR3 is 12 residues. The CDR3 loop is CASSTQGLEAFF. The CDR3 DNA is TGCGCCAGCAGCACTCAGGGGCTTGAAGCTTTCTTT.

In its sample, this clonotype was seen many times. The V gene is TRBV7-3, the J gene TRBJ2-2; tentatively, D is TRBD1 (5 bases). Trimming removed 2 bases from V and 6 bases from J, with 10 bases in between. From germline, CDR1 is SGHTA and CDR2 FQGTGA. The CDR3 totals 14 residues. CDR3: CASSLQGGSGELFF. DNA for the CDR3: TGTGCCAGCAGCTTACAGGGTGGTTCCGGGGAGCTGTTTTTT.

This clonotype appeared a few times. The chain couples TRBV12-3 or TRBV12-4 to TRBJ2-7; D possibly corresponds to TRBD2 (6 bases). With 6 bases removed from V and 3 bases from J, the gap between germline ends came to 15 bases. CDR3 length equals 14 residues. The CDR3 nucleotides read TGTGCCAGCAGACGGAATAGCGGAAACTACGAGCAGTACTTC. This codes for CASRRNSGNYEQYF.

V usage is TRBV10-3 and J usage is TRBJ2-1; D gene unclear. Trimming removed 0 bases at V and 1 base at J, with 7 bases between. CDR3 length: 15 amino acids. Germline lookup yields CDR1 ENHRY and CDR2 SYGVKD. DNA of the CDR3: TGTGCCATCAGTGAGTCGCTAGGGTCCTACAATGAGCAGTTCTTC. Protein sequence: CAISESLGSYNEQFF.

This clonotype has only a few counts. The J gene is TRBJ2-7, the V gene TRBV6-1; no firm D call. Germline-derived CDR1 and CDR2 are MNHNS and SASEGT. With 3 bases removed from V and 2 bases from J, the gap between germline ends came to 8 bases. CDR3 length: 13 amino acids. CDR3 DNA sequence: TGTGCCAGCAGTGAGTTCCAGACCTACGAGCAGTACTTC. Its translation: CASSEFQTYEQYF.

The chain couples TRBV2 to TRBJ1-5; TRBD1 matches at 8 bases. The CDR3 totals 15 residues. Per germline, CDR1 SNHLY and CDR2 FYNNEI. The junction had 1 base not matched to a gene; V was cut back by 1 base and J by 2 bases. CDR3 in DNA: TGTGCCAGCAGTGAAGGGACAGGGCGCAATCAGCCCCAGCATTTT. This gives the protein CASSEGTGRNQPQHF.

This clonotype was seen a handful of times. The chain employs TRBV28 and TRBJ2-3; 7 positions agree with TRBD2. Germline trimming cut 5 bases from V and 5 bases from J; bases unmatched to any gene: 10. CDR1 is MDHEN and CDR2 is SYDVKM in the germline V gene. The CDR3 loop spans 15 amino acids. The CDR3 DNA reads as TGTGCCAGCAGTGTGACCGCATCGGGGGGAGATACGCAGTATTTT. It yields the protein CASSVTASGGDTQYF.